The clone carrying this T cell receptor beta chain appeared a few times. It was with a sample-barcoded 5' primer and a J-beta primer mix that a second PCR of roughly 7 to 12 cycles was run. TCRdb passed the 5' RACE reads through MiXCR, listing each CDR3 protein once. This table has almost 1 million distinct CDR3 sequences, roughly 47% appearing once. The sample comes from a study of blood T cells in healthy people across ages. Germline CDR1 and CDR2: MNHEY and SMNVEV (reference sequence). The CDR3 length is 17 residues. Trimming took off 6 bases at V and 0 bases at J, with 15 bases between the two ends.

The TCR was taken from a woman aged 55-75 years in good health. This rearrangement joins TRBV27 to TRBJ2-6; D is undetermined. Sequencing was done on a sample of blood. This CDR3 reads CASRPHLGGSGANVLTF. CDR3 coding DNA: TGTGCCAGCAGGCCCCACCTGGGTGGCTCTGGGGCCAACGTCCTGACTTTC.